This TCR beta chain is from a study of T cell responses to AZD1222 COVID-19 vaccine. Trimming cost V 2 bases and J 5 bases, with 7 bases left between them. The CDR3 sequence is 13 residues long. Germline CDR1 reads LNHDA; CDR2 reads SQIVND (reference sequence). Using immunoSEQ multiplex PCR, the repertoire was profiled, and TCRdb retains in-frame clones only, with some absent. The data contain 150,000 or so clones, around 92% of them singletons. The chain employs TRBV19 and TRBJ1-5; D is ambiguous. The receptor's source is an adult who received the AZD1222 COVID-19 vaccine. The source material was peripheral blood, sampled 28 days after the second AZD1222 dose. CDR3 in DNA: TGTGCCAGTAGTATAACGGCGGATCAGCCCCAGCATTTT. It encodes CASSITADQPQHF.